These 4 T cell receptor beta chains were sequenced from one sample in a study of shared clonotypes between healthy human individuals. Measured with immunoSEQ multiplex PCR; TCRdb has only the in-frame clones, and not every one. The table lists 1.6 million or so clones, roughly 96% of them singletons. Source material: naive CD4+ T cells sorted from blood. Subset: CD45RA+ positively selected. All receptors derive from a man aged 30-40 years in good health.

Written as DNA, the CDR3 is TGTGCCAGAAGCTTGCGAAAGACTAGCGGGAGGTCTTTACTTTACGAGCAGTACTTC. Translating it yields CARSLRKTSGRSLLYEQYF. V gene TRBV5-3 combines with J gene TRBJ2-7, with 13 bases identical to TRBD2. TRBV5-3 falls under the ORF class, with uncertain function. The CDR3 loop spans 19 amino acids. The ends lost 1 base at V and 4 bases at J; junction bases unmatched: 14.

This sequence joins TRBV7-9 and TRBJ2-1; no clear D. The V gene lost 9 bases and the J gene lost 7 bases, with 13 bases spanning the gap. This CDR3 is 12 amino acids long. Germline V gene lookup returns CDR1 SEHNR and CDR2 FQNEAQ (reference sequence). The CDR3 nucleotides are TGTGCCAGTGTGGACCCGGCTAATGAGCAGTTCTTC. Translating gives CASVDPANEQFF.

CDR3 protein: CASSEAAGAYNEQFF. The CDR3 region has the DNA TGTGCCAGCAGTGAAGCCGCCGGGGCATACAATGAGCAGTTCTTC. The genes are TRBV2 and TRBJ2-1, with D perhaps TRBD1 or TRBD2 (5 bases each). The V end was cut by 0 bases, the J end by 4 bases, with 10 bases between. Germline V gene lookup returns CDR1 SNHLY and CDR2 FYNNEI. The CDR3 sequence is 15 residues long.

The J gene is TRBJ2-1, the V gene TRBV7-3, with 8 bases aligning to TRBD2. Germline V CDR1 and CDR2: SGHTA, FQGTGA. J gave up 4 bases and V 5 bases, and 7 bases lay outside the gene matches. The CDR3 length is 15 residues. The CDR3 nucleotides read TGTGCCAGCAGCCTAGGACTAGCTATATACAATGAGCAGTTCTTC. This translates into CASSLGLAIYNEQFF. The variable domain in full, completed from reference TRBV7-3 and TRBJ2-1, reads GAGVSQTPSNKVTEKGKYVELRCDPISGHTALYWYRQSLGQGPEFLIYFQGTGAADDSGLPNDRFFAVRPEGSVSTLKIQRTERGDSAVYLCASSLGLAIYNEQFFGPGTRLTVL.